Presented here are 3 T cell receptor beta chains from one specimen sequenced in a study of Ad26.COV2.S vaccination and SARS-CoV-2 variants. As to treatment: some 19 received Ad26.COV2.S at low or high dose, single or two shots; about 5 received placebo; per-sample allocation not given. Sampling happened 63 days after the first vaccine or placebo injection. Only in-frame clones appear in the TCRdb table, and some are missing; sequencing was by immunoSEQ multiplex PCR. The data hold roughly 700,000 clones, with around 89% observed a single time. The sequencing here drew on peripheral blood, taken in a trial of Ad26.COV2.S vaccine versus placebo. The source is a person between 18 and 59 years old who received the Ad26.COV2.S COVID-19 vaccine or a placebo.

This clone was seen a handful of times. The CDR3 protein is CASSSGTVNTEAFF. The CDR3 DNA follows: TGTGCCAGCAGCTCAGGGACAGTGAACACTGAAGCTTTCTTT. The chain employs TRBV7-3 and TRBJ1-1, with TRBD1 identical over 7 bases. The CDR3 spans 14 residues. Germline values: CDR1 SGHTA, CDR2 FQGTGA. V gave up 4 bases and J gave up 0 bases; unmatched junction bases: 2.

The V call is TRBV9, the J call TRBJ1-6; 8 positions match TRBD1. Germline CDR1 and CDR2: SGDLS and YYNGEE. V lost 4 bases and J lost 3; bases outside the gene matches: 9. The CDR3 runs to 17 residues. For the CDR3, the DNA is TGTGCCAGCAGCCCAGACAGGGGCGACCTCTATAATTCACCCCTCCACTTT. Its protein is CASSPDRGDLYNSPLHF.

The rearrangement links TRBV3-1 (or the pseudogene TRBV3-2) to TRBJ2-1; D might be TRBD1 (5 bases). Germline CDR1 reads LGHDT; CDR2 reads YNNKEL (reference sequence). Trimming took off 0 bases at V and 11 bases at J, with 23 bases between the two ends. The CDR3 consists of 17 residues. CDR3 DNA: TGTGCCAGCAGCCAAGATTGGGGCTTGAGAGGTAGTTGGCAGCAGTTCTTC. It is translated as CASSQDWGLRGSWQQFF.